The 15 T cell receptor beta chains below were found in one sample sequenced in a study of T cells after yellow fever vaccination. TCRdb analysed the 5' RACE reads with MiXCR anew, one entry per CDR3 protein. The data hold hundreds of thousands of distinct CDR3 sequences, with approximately 12% observed a single time. Sequenced material: CD4+ T cells sorted from PBMCs, taken 15 days after the yellow fever booster vaccination. Receptors originate from a man aged 18 to 29 who received the YFV17D yellow fever vaccine.

The table lists this clonotype with many counts. The CDR3 DNA reads as TGTGCCAGCAGCCCGCAAGCGGGGAGGACAGATACGCAGTATTTT. This sequence encodes CASSPQAGRTDTQYF. V usage is TRBV7-2 and J usage is TRBJ2-3; 7 positions agree with TRBD2. The CDR3 runs to 15 residues. The J segment lost 3 bases and the V segment lost 5 bases, leaving 8 bases of the junction unmatched. Germline loops: CDR1 SGHTA, CDR2 FQGNSA.

This clonotype was seen a handful of times. The J gene is TRBJ1-1, the V gene TRBV20-1, with no clear D. CDR1 and CDR2 from the germline V gene are DFQATT and SNEGSKA (reference sequence). V lost 4 bases to trimming and J lost 3 bases, with 12 bases between them. This CDR3 spans 13 amino acids. The CDR3 loop reads CSATPGGDTEAFF. The CDR3 nucleotides are TGCAGTGCTACCCCCGGCGGGGACACTGAAGCTTTCTTT.

The table lists this clonotype with a few counts. V and J are TRBV6-1 and TRBJ2-1, with unresolved D. Germline lookup yields CDR1 MNHNS and CDR2 SASEGT. The V end was cut by 2 bases, the J end by 5 bases, with 7 bases between. The CDR3 is made up of 13 amino acids. In nucleotides, the CDR3 is TGTGCCAGCAGTGAACGTACAGACAATGAGCAGTTCTTC. Translation: CASSERTDNEQFF.

This clonotype came up a few times. This rearrangement joins TRBV7-2 to TRBJ2-7; 7 bases agree with TRBD2. The CDR3 has 15 amino acids. Germline V gene data show CDR1 as SGHTA and CDR2 as FQGNSA. V shed 5 bases, J shed 0 bases, and the junction held 7 bases outside the gene matches. CDR3 in amino acids: CASSPSGILSYEQYF. As DNA, the CDR3 is TGTGCCAGCAGCCCGAGCGGGATCCTCTCCTACGAGCAGTACTTC.

This chain uses TRBV20-1 with TRBJ2-7, with D possibly called TRBD1 or TRBD2 (6 bases each). This CDR3 is 14 amino acids long. V dropped 3 bases and J dropped 7 bases, with 19 bases sitting between them. In germline, CDR1 is DFQATT, CDR2 SNEGSKA (reference sequence). The CDR3: CSARQGRMRREQYV. CDR3 nucleotides: TGCAGTGCTAGGCAGGGGAGGATGAGGAGGGAGCAGTACGTC.

This sequence joins TRBV29-1 and TRBJ2-1; a possible D gene is TRBD1 (6 bases). V lost 4 bases to trimming and J lost 11 bases, with 12 bases between them. The CDR3 consists of 11 residues. Germline assignment: CDR1 SQVTM and CDR2 ANQGSEA. CDR3 in amino acids: CSVGTGTKQFF. In nucleotides, the CDR3 is TGCAGCGTTGGGACCGGGACAAAGCAGTTCTTC.

This clonotype has a handful of counts. This chain joins TRBV5-1 and TRBJ2-5; maybe TRBD1 (6 bases). Deletions cut 3 bases from V and 5 bases from J, with 20 bases between. The CDR3 runs to 16 residues. Germline CDR1 is SGHRS and CDR2 is YFSETQ. The CDR3 here is CASSSDSRVRRETQYF. DNA of the CDR3: TGCGCCAGCAGCTCGGACAGTAGGGTCCGTCGGGAGACCCAGTACTTC.

The J gene is TRBJ2-1, the V gene TRBV24-1; tentatively, D is TRBD1 or TRBD2 (5 bases each). The V and J ends lost 3 bases and 5 bases respectively, with 13 bases between them. Germline values: CDR1 KGHDR, CDR2 SFDVKD. The CDR3 is 15 amino acids. In DNA form, the CDR3 reads TGTGCCACCAGTGATCGTGCAGAGGGGAACAATGAGCAGTTCTTC. This gives the protein CATSDRAEGNNEQFF.

The gene calls are TRBV12-3 or TRBV12-4 and TRBJ2-3; 8 bases line up with TRBD2. The J segment lost 5 bases and the V segment lost 6 bases, leaving 10 bases of the junction unmatched. The CDR3 runs 15 residues. CDR3 amino acids: CASRPSGGGGDTQYF. The DNA for the CDR3 is TGTGCCAGCAGACCCAGCGGGGGAGGTGGAGATACGCAGTATTTT.

This clonotype was picked up a small number of times. V gene TRBV20-1 combines with J gene TRBJ2-3; 7 nucleotides agree with TRBD2. CDR3 length: 14 residues. The trim removed 2 bases at V and 4 bases at J, leaving 6 bases unmatched. The germline V gene encodes CDR1 DFQATT and CDR2 SNEGSKA (reference sequence). The CDR3 sequence is CSARPSAGADTQYF. The CDR3 nucleotides are TGCAGTGCTAGACCCTCTGCGGGGGCAGATACGCAGTATTTT.

This clonotype showed up just a few times. This chain connects TRBV19 to TRBJ2-5; maybe TRBD1 (6 bases). The ends were cut back, 1 base at V and 4 bases at J, with 7 bases in the middle. The CDR3 extends over 13 amino acids. CDR1 and CDR2 (germline): LNHDA, SQIVND (reference sequence). CDR3 amino acids: CASSIGRGETQYF. CDR3 DNA: TGTGCCAGTAGTATAGGCAGGGGAGAGACCCAGTACTTC.

V and J are TRBV7-8 and TRBJ1-4; D is possibly TRBD1 (6 bases). CDR3 size: 16 residues. V dropped 5 bases and J dropped 0 bases, with 13 bases sitting between them. CDR1 and CDR2 (germline): SGHVS, FQNEAQ. In DNA form, the CDR3 reads TGTGCCAGCAGCCTAGGACAGCTTGCAACTAATGAAAAACTGTTTTTT. This gives the protein CASSLGQLATNEKLFF. The full variable domain, its missing parts supplied by reference TRBV7-8 and TRBJ1-4, is GAGVSQSPRYKVAKRGQDVALRCDPISGHVSLFWYQQALGQGPEFLTYFQNEAQLDKSGLPSDRFFAERPEGSVSTLKIQRTQQEDSAVYLCASSLGQLATNEKLFFGSGTQLSVL.

V gene TRBV3-1 combines with J gene TRBJ2-5; D possibly corresponds to TRBD2 (6 bases). The CDR3 consists of 13 residues. Per the germline V gene, CDR1 is LGHDT and CDR2 is YNNKEL (reference sequence). Trimming left V 4 bases short and J 5 bases short, with 11 bases between. CDR3 loop: CASSLSGSETQYF. The DNA for the CDR3 is TGTGCCAGCAGCCTTAGCGGCTCTGAGACCCAGTACTTC.

This clonotype was seen at least ten times. The junction shows a germline mismatch at one end, possibly a read error. V usage is TRBV7-7 and J usage is TRBJ2-3; 10 positions agree with TRBD2. Germline lookup yields CDR1 SSHAT and CDR2 FNYEAQ (reference sequence). The CDR3 runs 14 residues. The CDR3 region has the DNA TGTGCTAGCAGCTCTGGACTAGCGGCAGATACGCAGTATTTT. Its translation is CASSSGLAADTQYF.

The rearrangement joins TRBV5-1 to TRBJ1-4; 7 nucleotides agree with TRBD1. Germline V gene sequence: CDR1 SGHRS, CDR2 YFSETQ. This CDR3 is built from 14 residues. The V segment lost 5 bases and the J segment 8 bases; nucleotides outside the gene matches: 9. The CDR3 DNA sequence: TGCGCCAGCAGTAAGTCGGGACAGAACGAAAAACTGTTTTTT. It codes for CASSKSGQNEKLFF.